Given below is one T cell receptor (beta chain) in context. What it binds is unknown. Every donor had blood drawn once into heparin, 90 to 150 mL on average. Sort purity for all populations was recorded as exceeding 98%. This CDR3 contains 16 residues. Per the germline V gene, CDR1 is KGHSH and CDR2 is LQKENI. V lost 3 bases to trimming and J lost 0 bases, with 12 bases between them. This sample was taken from a study of beta chain features in type 1 diabetes. Study background: Researchers looked at approximately 100,000,000 sorted cells across all samples. Study-wide results and limits: Moderate but significant shortening of TCRB CDR3s was recorded in all four CD4+ subsets from Type 1 diabetes patients.

TCRB transcripts that were expressed got sequenced, as all of the isolated RNA had been reverse transcribed. Using immunoSEQ multiplex PCR, the repertoire was profiled, and TCRdb retains in-frame clones only, with some absent. This sample has about 150,000 clones, with 6.5% to 9.5% found just once. This clonotype originated in a woman in her forties with type 1 diabetes. The chain joins TRBV18 to TRBJ1-3; D might be TRBD1 (5 bases). The sample comprised central memory CD4+ T cells from blood. This CDR3 reads CASSPSQDLSGNTIYF. In DNA form, the CDR3 reads TGTGCCAGCTCACCCTCACAGGACCTCTCTGGAAACACCATATATTTT.